This T cell receptor (beta chain) was captured in a study of blood T cell repertoires in COVID-19. Germline assignment: CDR1 SNHLY and CDR2 FYNNEI. Trimming took 3 bases from V and 7 from J, leaving 10 bases between them. The CDR3 sequence is 13 residues long. Data came from immunoSEQ multiplex PCR; TCRdb stores just in-frame clones and leaves some out. The sample includes about 360,000 clones, around 86% seen only once; the top ten take about 3%. Source material: peripheral blood. This sequence joins TRBV2 and TRBJ1-5; TRBD1 is a possible D gene (6 bases). The receptor comes from a human donor in a cohort sampled during active COVID-19. In nucleotides, the CDR3 is TGTGCCAGCAGTGAGGGGGGGCGGCAGCCCCAGCATTTT. This sequence encodes CASSEGGRQPQHF.